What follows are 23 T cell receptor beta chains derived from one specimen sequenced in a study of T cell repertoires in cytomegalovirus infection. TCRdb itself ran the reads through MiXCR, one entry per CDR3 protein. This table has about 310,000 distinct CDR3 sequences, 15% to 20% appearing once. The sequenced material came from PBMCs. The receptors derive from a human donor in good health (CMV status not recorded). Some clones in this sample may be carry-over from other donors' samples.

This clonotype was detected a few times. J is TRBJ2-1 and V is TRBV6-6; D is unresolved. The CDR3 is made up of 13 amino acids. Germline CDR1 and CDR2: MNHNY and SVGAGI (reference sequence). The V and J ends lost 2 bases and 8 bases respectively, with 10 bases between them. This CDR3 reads CASSYARAHEQFF. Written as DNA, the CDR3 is TGTGCCAGCAGTTACGCTCGGGCCCATGAGCAGTTCTTC.

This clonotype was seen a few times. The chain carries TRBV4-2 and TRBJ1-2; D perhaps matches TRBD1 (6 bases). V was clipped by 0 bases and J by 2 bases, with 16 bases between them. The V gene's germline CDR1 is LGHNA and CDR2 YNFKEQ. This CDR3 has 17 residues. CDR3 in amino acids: CASSQETGLTSNYGYTF. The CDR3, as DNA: TGTGCCAGCAGCCAAGAAACAGGGCTAACGTCCAACTATGGCTACACCTTC.

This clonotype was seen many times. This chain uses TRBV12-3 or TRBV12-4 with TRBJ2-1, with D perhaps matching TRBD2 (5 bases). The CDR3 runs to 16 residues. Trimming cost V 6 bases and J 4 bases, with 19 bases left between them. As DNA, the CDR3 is TGTGCCAGCAGCCCCCCGGGGATACTTCTATACAATGAGCAGTTCTTC. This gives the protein CASSPPGILLYNEQFF.

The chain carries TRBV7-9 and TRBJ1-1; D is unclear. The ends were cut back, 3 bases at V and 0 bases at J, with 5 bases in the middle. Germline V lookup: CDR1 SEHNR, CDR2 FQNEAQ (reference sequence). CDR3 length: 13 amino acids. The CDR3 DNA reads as TGTGCCAGCAGCTTTTCAGTGAACACTGAAGCTTTCTTT. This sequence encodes CASSFSVNTEAFF. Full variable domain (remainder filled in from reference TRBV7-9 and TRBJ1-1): DTGVSQNPRHKITKRGQNVTFRCDPISEHNRLYWYRQTLGQGPEFLTYFQNEAQLEKSRLLSDRFSAERPKGSFSTLEIQRTEQGDSAMYLCASSFSVNTEAFFGQGTRLTVV.

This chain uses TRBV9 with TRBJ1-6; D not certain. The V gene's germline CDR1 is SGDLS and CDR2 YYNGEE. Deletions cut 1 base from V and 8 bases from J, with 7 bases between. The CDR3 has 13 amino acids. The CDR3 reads CASSVSVYSPLHF. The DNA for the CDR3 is TGTGCCAGCAGCGTATCGGTGTATTCACCCCTCCACTTT.

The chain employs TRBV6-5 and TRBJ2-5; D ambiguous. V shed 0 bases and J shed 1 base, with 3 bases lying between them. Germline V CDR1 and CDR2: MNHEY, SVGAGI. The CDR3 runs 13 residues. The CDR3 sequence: CASSYSLQETQYF. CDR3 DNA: TGTGCCAGCAGTTACTCGCTCCAAGAGACCCAGTACTTC.

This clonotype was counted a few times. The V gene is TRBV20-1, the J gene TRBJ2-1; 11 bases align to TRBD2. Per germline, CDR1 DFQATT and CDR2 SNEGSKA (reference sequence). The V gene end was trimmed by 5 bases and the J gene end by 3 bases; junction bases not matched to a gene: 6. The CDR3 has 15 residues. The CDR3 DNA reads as TGCAGTGCTTCGACTAGCGGGGATATCTACAATGAGCAGTTCTTC. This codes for CSASTSGDIYNEQFF.

The CDR3 nucleotides are TGTGCCAGCAGTTCCTCTAGCGGGGGGGCCAGGACGCAGTATTTT. Residues: CASSSSSGGARTQYF. This chain uses TRBV28 with TRBJ2-3; 12 positions match TRBD2. V shed 4 bases, J shed 9 bases, and the junction held 8 bases outside the gene matches. Germline V gene data show CDR1 as MDHEN and CDR2 as SYDVKM. This CDR3 contains 15 residues.

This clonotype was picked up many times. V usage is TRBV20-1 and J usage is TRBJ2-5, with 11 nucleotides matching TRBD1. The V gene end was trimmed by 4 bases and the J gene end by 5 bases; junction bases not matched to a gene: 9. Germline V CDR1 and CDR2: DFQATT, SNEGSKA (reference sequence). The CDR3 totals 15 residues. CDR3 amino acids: CSATLPGTGGETQYF. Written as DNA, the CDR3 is TGCAGTGCTACCCTACCCGGGACAGGGGGGGAGACCCAGTACTTC.

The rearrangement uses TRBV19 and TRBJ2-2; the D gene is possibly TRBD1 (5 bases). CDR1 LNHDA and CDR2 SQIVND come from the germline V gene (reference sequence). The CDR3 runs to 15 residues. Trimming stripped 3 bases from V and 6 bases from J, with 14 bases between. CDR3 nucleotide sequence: TGTGCCAGTAGTATCAGTCAGGGTATCCCCGGGGAGCTGTTTTTT. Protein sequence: CASSISQGIPGELFF.

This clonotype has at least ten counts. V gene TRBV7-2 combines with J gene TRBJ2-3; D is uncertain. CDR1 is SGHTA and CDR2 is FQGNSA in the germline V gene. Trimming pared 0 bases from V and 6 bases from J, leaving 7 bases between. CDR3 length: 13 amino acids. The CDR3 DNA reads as TGTGCCAGCAGCTTAGCGCAAGAGGATACGCAGTATTTT. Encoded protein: CASSLAQEDTQYF.

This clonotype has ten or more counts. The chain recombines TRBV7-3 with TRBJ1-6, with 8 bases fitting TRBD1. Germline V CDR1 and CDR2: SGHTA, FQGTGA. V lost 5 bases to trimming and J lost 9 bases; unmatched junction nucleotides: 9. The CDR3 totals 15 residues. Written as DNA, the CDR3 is TGTGCCAGCAGCCCAACAGGGGGAAAGCTTTCACCCCTCCACTTT. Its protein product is CASSPTGGKLSPLHF.

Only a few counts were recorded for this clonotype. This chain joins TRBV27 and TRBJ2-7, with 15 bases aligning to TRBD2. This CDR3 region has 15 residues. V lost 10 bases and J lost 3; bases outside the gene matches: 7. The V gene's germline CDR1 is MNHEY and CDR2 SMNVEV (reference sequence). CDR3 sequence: CATLGLAGGIYEQYF. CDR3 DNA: TGTGCCACCCTGGGACTAGCGGGGGGAATCTACGAGCAGTACTTC.

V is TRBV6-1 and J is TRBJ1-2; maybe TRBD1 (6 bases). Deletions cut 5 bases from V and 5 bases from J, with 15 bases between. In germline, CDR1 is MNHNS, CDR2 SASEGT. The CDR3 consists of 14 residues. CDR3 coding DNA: TGTGCCAGCAGTCAACAGGGCCGGGGGTATGGCTACACCTTC. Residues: CASSQQGRGYGYTF.

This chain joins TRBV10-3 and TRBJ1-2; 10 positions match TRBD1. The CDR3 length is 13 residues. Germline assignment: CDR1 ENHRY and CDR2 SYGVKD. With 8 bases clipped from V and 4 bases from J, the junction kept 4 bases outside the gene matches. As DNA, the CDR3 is TGTGCCATCCGTGGGGACAGGGGCTATGGCTACACCTTC. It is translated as CAIRGDRGYGYTF.

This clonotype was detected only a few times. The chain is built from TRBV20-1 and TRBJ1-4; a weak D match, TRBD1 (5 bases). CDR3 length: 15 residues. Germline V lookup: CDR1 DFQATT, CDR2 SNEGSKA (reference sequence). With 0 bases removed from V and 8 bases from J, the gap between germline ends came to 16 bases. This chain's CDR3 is CSARDLEQDAEKLFF. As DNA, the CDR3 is TGCAGTGCTAGAGACCTGGAACAGGACGCAGAAAAACTGTTTTTT.

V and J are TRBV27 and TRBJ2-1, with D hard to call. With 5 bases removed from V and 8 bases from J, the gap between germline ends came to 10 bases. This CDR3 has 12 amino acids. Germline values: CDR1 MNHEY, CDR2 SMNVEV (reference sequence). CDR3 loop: CASSALADEQFF. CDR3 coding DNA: TGTGCCAGCAGTGCGCTGGCGGATGAGCAGTTCTTC.

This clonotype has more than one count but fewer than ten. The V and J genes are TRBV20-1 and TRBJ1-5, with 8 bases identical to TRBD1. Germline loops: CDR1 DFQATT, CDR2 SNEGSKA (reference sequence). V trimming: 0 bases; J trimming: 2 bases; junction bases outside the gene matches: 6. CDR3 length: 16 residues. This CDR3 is CSARDPQGAGNQPQHF. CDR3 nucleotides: TGCAGTGCTAGAGATCCCCAGGGGGCAGGCAATCAGCCCCAGCATTTT.

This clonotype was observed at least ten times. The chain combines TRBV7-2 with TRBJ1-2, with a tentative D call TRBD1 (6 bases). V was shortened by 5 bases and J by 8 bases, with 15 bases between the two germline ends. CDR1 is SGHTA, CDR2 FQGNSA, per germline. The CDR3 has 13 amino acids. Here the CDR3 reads CASSQGGGLGYTF. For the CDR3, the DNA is TGTGCCAGCAGCCAAGGTGGGGGCTTGGGCTACACCTTC.

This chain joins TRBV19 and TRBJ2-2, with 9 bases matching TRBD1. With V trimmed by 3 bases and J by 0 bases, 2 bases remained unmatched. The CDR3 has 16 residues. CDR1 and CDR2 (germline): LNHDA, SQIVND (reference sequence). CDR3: CASSIRQGANTGELFF. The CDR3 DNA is TGTGCCAGTAGTATTCGACAGGGGGCGAACACCGGGGAGCTGTTTTTT.

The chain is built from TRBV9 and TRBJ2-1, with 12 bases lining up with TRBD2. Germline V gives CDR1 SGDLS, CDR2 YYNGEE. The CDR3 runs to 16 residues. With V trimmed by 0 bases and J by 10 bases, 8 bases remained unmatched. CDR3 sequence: CASSVGSSGGAIEQFF. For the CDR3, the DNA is TGTGCCAGCAGCGTAGGTTCTAGCGGGGGGGCCATAGAGCAGTTCTTC.

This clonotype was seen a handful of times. The CDR3 bases are TGTGCCAGCAGCTCTGTCCGGGACAGGGTGGAAAATGAGCAGTTCTTC. It codes for CASSSVRDRVENEQFF. V and J are TRBV6-2 or TRBV6-3 and TRBJ2-1; 9 bases are shared with TRBD1. The junction had 13 bases not matched to a gene; V was cut back by 6 bases and J by 7 bases. Per germline, CDR1 MNHEY and CDR2 SVGEGT. The CDR3 totals 16 residues.

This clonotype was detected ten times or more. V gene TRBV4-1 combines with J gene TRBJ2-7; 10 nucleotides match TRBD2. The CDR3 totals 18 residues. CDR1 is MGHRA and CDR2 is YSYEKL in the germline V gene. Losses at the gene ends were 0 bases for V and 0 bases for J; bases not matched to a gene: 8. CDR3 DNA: TGCGCCAGCAGCCAAGAATGGGAACTAGCGGGGAGCTCCTACGAGCAGTACTTC. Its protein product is CASSQEWELAGSSYEQYF.